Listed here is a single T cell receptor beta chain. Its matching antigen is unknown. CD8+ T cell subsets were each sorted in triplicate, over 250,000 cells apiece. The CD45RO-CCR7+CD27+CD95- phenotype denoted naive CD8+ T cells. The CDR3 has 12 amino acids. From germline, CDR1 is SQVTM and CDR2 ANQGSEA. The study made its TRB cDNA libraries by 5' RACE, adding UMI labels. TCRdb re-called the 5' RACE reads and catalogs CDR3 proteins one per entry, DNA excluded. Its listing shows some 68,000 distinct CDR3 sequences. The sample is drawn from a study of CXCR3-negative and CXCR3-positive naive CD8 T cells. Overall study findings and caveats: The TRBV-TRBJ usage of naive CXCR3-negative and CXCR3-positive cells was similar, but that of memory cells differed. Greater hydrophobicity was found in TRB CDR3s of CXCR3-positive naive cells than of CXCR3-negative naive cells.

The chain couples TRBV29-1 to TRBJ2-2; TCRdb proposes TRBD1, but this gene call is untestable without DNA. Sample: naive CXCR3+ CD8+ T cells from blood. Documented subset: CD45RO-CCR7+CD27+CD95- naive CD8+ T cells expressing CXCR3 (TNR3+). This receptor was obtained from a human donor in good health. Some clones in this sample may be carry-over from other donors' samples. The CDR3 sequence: CSVALGTGELFF.